This is a list of T cell receptor beta chains from one sample in a study of response to subunit inactivated influenza vaccine. One entry per CDR3 protein, called by TCRdb with MiXCR from the RT-PCR reads. The repertoire holds 500,000 to 750,000 distinct CDR3 sequences, with 14% as singletons. This material consisted of PBMCs from blood, taken 11 to 12 days after vaccination. The receptors shown here come from a man in his forties or fifties who received an inactivated influenza vaccine. Each CDR3 is given without its conserved first and last residue. Fields, in order: CDR3 protein, D gene, V gene, CDR3 length. The D gene is left open where the match is weak.

CDR3 protein: ASSLAGSVETQY; D gene: NA; V gene: TRBV7-2; CDR3 length: 12
CDR3 protein: ASSVRLTGELF; D gene: NA; V gene: TRBV7-9; CDR3 length: 11
CDR3 protein: SFRGQANTGELF; D gene: TRBD1; V gene: TRBV29-1; CDR3 length: 12
CDR3 protein: ASSPDRALASEQF; D gene: TRBD1; V gene: TRBV7-2; CDR3 length: 13
CDR3 protein: ASSRVGTGGNYEQY; D gene: TRBD1; V gene: TRBV7-9; CDR3 length: 14
CDR3 protein: ASSSPQRASNTGELF; D gene: NA; V gene: TRBV7-6; CDR3 length: 15
CDR3 protein: ATSRGRFSGNTIY; D gene: NA; V gene: TRBV15; CDR3 length: 13
CDR3 protein: ASSPRMTGGYEQY; D gene: TRBD1; V gene: TRBV5-1; CDR3 length: 13
CDR3 protein: ATSDGDPGANVLT; D gene: NA; V gene: TRBV24-1; CDR3 length: 13
CDR3 protein: SADSLGLAGSSYNEQF; D gene: TRBD2; V gene: TRBV20-1; CDR3 length: 16
CDR3 protein: ATSTSGGRNEQF; D gene: TRBD2; V gene: TRBV12-3/TRBV12-4; CDR3 length: 12
CDR3 protein: SVDGSQETQY; D gene: NA; V gene: TRBV29-1; CDR3 length: 10
CDR3 protein: SARSADRAGGELF; D gene: TRBD1; V gene: TRBV20-1; CDR3 length: 13
CDR3 protein: ASSVASGRANEQF; D gene: TRBD2; V gene: TRBV9; CDR3 length: 13
CDR3 protein: ASSLVGAPYEQY; D gene: NA; V gene: TRBV7-2; CDR3 length: 12
CDR3 protein: ASSSLQGGNEQF; D gene: TRBD1; V gene: TRBV7-3; CDR3 length: 12
CDR3 protein: ASRSYGYT; D gene: NA; V gene: TRBV19; CDR3 length: 8
CDR3 protein: ASRLVAGEETQY; D gene: TRBD2; V gene: TRBV7-2; CDR3 length: 12
CDR3 protein: ASSWGGGKGYT; D gene: NA; V gene: TRBV7-2; CDR3 length: 11
CDR3 protein: ASSPQQRYGYT; D gene: NA; V gene: TRBV12-3/TRBV12-4; CDR3 length: 11
CDR3 protein: ASSIYRGNSYEQY; D gene: TRBD1; V gene: TRBV7-9; CDR3 length: 13
CDR3 protein: SARDPRTGSYNEQF; D gene: TRBD1; V gene: TRBV20-1; CDR3 length: 14
CDR3 protein: ATSRPPGDTQY; D gene: NA; V gene: TRBV15; CDR3 length: 11
CDR3 protein: ASSERALSTDTQY; D gene: NA; V gene: TRBV10-1; CDR3 length: 13
CDR3 protein: SARERDYGYT; D gene: NA; V gene: TRBV20-1; CDR3 length: 10
CDR3 protein: ASSLGTSGEQF; D gene: NA; V gene: TRBV7-2; CDR3 length: 11
CDR3 protein: ASNPTGANTGELF; D gene: TRBD1; V gene: TRBV6-1; CDR3 length: 13
CDR3 protein: ASSLEGQGGYEQY; D gene: NA; V gene: TRBV7-2; CDR3 length: 13
CDR3 protein: ASSLLKNTEAF; D gene: NA; V gene: TRBV12-3/TRBV12-4; CDR3 length: 11
CDR3 protein: SVYAGNGGYEQY; D gene: NA; V gene: TRBV20-1; CDR3 length: 12
CDR3 protein: ASSLGPVVAEQF; D gene: NA; V gene: TRBV5-5; CDR3 length: 12
CDR3 protein: ASGLVRRGLYNEQF; D gene: NA; V gene: TRBV12-5; CDR3 length: 14
CDR3 protein: ASSSPGGSSYEQY; D gene: NA; V gene: TRBV7-9; CDR3 length: 13
CDR3 protein: ASSEGSAYGYT; D gene: NA; V gene: TRBV25-1; CDR3 length: 11
CDR3 protein: ATEGTGSSYEQY; D gene: NA; V gene: TRBV10-3; CDR3 length: 12
CDR3 protein: ASSSRISSGNTIY; D gene: NA; V gene: TRBV12-3/TRBV12-4; CDR3 length: 13
CDR3 protein: ASSQDAEQGFYGYT; D gene: NA; V gene: TRBV4-2; CDR3 length: 14
CDR3 protein: ASGPAGTAKKLF; D gene: TRBD1; V gene: TRBV12-3/TRBV12-4; CDR3 length: 12
CDR3 protein: ASRVTGGVLPQH; D gene: TRBD1; V gene: TRBV6-1; CDR3 length: 12
CDR3 protein: AIGQGAELF; D gene: TRBD1; V gene: TRBV10-3; CDR3 length: 9
CDR3 protein: SALSHGGLSYGYT; D gene: NA; V gene: TRBV20-1; CDR3 length: 13
CDR3 protein: ASSESSGNTIY; D gene: NA; V gene: TRBV5-1; CDR3 length: 11
CDR3 protein: ASSADRNTIY; D gene: NA; V gene: TRBV7-2; CDR3 length: 10
CDR3 protein: ASSSPTPMDEKLF; D gene: NA; V gene: TRBV28; CDR3 length: 13
CDR3 protein: ASSLGRVGNEQF; D gene: NA; V gene: TRBV7-2; CDR3 length: 12